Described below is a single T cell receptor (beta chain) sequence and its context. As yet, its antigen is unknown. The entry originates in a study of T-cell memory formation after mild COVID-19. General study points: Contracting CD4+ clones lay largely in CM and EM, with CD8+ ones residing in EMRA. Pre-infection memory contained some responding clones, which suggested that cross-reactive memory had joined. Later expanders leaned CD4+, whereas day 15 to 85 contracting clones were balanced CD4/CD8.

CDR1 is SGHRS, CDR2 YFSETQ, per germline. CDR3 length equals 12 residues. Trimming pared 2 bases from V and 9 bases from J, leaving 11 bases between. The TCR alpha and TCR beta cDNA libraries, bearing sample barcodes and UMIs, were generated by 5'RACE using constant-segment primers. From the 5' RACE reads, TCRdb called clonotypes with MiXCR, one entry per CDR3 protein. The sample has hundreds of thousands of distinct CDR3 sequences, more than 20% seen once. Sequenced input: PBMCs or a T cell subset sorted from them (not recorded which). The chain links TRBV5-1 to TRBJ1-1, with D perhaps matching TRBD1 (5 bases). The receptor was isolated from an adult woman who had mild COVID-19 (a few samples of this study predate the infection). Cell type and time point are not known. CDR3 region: CASSLPGPQAFF. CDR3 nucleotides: TGCGCCAGCAGCTTACCGGGGCCCCAAGCTTTCTTT.